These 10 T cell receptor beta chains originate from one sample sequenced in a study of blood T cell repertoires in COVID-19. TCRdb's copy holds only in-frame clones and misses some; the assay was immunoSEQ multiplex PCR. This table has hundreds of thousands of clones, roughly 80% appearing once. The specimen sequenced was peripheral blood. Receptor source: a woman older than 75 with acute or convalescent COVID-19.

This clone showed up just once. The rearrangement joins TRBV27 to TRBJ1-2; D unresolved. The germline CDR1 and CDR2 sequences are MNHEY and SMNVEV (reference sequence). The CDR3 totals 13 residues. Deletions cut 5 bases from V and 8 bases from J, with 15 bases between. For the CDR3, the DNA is TGTGCCAGCAGTATAGCGGCCACGGGAGGCTACACCTTC. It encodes CASSIAATGGYTF.

CDR3: CASSTRGVVGEAFF. The CDR3 nucleotides are TGTGCCAGCAGTACCCGCGGGGTGGTGGGTGAAGCTTTCTTT. The J gene is TRBJ1-1, the V gene TRBV6-5; D not certain. The ends were cut back, 5 bases at V and 7 bases at J, with 17 bases in the middle. The CDR3 is 14 amino acids. Germline values: CDR1 MNHEY, CDR2 SVGAGI.

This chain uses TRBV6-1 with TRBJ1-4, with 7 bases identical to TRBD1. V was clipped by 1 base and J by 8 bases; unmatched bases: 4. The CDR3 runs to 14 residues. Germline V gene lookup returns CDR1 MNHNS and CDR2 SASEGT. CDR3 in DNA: TGTGCCAGCAGTGAAGGGCCGACAGGGGAAAAACTGTTTTTT. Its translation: CASSEGPTGEKLFF.

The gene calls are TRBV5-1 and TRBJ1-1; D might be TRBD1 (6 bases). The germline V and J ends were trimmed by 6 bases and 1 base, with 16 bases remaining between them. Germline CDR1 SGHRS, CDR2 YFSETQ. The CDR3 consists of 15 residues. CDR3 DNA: TGCGCCAGCACCCCCGGTGGGGGGGCGAACACTGAAGCTTTCTTT. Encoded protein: CASTPGGGANTEAFF. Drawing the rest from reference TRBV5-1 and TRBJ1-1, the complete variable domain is KAGVTQTPRYLIKTRGQQVTLSCSPISGHRSVSWYQQTPGQGLQFLFEYFSETQRNKGNFPGRFSGRQFSNSRSEMNVSTLELGDSALYLCASTPGGGANTEAFFGQGTRLTVV.

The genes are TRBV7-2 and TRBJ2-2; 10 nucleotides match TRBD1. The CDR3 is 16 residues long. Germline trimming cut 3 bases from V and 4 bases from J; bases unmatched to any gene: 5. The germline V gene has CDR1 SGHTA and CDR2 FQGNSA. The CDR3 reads CASSFLTGGITGELFF. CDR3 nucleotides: TGTGCCAGCAGCTTTCTGACAGGGGGCATCACCGGGGAGCTGTTTTTT.

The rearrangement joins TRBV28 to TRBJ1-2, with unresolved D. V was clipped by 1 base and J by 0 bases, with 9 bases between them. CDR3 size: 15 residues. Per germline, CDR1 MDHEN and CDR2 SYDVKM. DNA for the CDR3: TGTGCCAGCAGTTTATCGGTCCCGGCTAACTATGGCTACACCTTC. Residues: CASSLSVPANYGYTF.

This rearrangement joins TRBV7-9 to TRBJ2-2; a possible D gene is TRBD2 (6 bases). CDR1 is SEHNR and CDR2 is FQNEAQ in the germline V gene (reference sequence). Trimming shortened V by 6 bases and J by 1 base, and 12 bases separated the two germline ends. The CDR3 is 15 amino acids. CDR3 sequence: CASRTGEMNTGELFF. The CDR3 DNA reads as TGTGCCAGCAGGACGGGAGAAATGAACACCGGGGAGCTGTTTTTT.

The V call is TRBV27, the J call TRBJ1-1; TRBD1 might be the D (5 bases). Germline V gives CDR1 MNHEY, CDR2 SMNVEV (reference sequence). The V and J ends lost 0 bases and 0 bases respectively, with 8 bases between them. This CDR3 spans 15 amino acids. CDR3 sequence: CASSLSRGLNTEAFF. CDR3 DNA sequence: TGTGCCAGCAGTTTATCGCGGGGCCTGAACACTGAAGCTTTCTTT.

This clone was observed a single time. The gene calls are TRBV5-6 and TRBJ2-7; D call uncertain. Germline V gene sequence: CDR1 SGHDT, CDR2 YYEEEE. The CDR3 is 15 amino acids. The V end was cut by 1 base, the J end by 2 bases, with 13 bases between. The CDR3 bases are TGTGCCAGCAGCTTGCGTCTACAGTATGCCTACGAGCAGTACTTC. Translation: CASSLRLQYAYEQYF.

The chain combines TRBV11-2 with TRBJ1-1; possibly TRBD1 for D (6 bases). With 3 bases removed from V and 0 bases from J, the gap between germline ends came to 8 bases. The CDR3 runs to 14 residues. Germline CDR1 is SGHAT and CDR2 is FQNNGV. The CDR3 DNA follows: TGTGCCAGCAGCTTGGGGGCGATGAACACTGAAGCTTTCTTT. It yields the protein CASSLGAMNTEAFF. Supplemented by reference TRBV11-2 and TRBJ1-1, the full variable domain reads EAGVAQSPRYKIIEKRQSVAFWCNPISGHATLYWYQQILGQGPKLLIQFQNNGVVDDSQLPKDRFSAERLKGVDSTLKIQPAKLEDSAVYLCASSLGAMNTEAFFGQGTRLTVV.